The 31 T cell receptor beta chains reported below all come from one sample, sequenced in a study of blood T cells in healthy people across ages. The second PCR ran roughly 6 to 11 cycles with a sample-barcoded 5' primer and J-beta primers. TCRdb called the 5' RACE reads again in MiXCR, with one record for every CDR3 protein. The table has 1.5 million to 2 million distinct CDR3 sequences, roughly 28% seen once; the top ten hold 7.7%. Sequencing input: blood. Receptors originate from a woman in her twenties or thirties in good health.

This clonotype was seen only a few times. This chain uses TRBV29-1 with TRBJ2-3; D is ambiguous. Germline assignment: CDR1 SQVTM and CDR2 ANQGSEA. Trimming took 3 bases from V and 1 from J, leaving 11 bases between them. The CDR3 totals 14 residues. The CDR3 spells CSVDLRRGTDTQYF. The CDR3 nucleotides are TGCAGCGTTGACCTTAGGAGAGGCACAGATACGCAGTATTTT.

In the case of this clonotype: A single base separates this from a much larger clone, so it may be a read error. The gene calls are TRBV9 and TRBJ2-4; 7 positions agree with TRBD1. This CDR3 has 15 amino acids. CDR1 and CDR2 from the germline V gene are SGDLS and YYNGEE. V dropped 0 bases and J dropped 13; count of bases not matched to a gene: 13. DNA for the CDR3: TGTGCCAGCAGCGTAGGGGGGACAGTCCAAGAGGCCCAGTACTTC. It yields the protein CASSVGGTVQEAQYF.

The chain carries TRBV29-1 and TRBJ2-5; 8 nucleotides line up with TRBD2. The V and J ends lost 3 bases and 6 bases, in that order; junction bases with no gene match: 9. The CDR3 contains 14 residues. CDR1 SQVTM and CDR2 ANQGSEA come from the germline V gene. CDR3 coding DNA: TGCAGCGTTGATCCCCCCGGGAGGGGAAAGACCCAGTACTTC. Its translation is CSVDPPGRGKTQYF.

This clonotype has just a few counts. CDR3 loop: CASSLAADDRTDTQYF. DNA for the CDR3: TGTGCCAGCAGCTTAGCGGCGGACGACCGCACAGATACGCAGTATTTT. The chain joins TRBV7-6 to TRBJ2-3; D remains ambiguous. V was shortened by 0 bases and J by 1 base, with 11 bases between the two germline ends. The CDR3 totals 16 residues. From germline, CDR1 is SGHVS and CDR2 FNYEAQ.

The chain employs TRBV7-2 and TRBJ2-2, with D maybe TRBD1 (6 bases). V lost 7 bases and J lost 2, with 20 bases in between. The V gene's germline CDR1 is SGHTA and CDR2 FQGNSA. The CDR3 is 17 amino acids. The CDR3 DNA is TGTGCCAGCACCCTCCCGAAGGGGGTCCTAAACACCGGGGAGCTGTTTTTT. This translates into CASTLPKGVLNTGELFF.

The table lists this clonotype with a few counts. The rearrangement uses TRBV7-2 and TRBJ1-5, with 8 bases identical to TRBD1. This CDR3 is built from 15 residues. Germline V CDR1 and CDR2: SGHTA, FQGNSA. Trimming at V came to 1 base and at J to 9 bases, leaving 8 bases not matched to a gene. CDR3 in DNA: TGTGCCAGCAGCTTAGAGCGGGCAGGGGGCCGGCCCCAGCATTTT. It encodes CASSLERAGGRPQHF. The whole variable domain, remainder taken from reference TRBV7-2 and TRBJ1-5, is GAGVSQSPSNKVTEKGKDVELRCDPISGHTALYWYRQSLGQGLEFLIYFQGNSAPDKSGLPSDRFSAERTGGSVSTLTIQRTQQEDSAVYLCASSLERAGGRPQHFGDGTRLSIL.

CDR3 nucleotides: TGTGCCAGCACCTTACCCCAGACAGCTTCCTACGAGCAGTACTTC. Translated, it gives CASTLPQTASYEQYF. This rearrangement joins TRBV12-3 or TRBV12-4 to TRBJ2-7; TRBD1 might be the D (5 bases). The CDR3 spans 15 residues. The V end lost 7 bases, the J end lost 1 base, and 17 bases lay between the germline ends.

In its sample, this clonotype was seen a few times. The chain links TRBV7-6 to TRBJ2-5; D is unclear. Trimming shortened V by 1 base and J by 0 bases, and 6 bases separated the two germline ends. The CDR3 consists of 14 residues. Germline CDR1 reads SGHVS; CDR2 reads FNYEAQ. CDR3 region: CASSLVVYQETQYF. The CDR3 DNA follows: TGTGCCAGCAGCTTAGTGGTGTACCAAGAGACCCAGTACTTC.

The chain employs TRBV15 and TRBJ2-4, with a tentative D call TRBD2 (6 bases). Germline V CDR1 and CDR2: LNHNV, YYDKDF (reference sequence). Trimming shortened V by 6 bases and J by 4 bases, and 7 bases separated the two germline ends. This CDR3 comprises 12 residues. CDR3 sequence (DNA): TGTGCCACCAGGGCGGGGAAAAACATTCAGTACTTC. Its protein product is CATRAGKNIQYF.

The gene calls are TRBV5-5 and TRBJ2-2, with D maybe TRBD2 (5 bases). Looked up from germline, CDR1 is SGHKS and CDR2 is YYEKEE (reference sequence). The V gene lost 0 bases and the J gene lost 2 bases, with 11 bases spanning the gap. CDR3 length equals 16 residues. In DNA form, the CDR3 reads TGTGCCAGCAGCTTGGTGGGTAGCGCCAACACCGGGGAGCTGTTTTTT. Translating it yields CASSLVGSANTGELFF.

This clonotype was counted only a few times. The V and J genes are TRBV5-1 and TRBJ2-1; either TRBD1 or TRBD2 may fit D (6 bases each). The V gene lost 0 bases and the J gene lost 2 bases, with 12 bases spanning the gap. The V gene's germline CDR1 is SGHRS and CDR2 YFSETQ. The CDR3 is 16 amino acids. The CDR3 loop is CASSLGGGLTYNEQFF. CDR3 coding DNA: TGCGCCAGCAGCTTGGGTGGGGGGCTCACCTACAATGAGCAGTTCTTC. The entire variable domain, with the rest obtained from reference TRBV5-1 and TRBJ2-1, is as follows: KAGVTQTPRYLIKTRGQQVTLSCSPISGHRSVSWYQQTPGQGLQFLFEYFSETQRNKGNFPGRFSGRQFSNSRSEMNVSTLELGDSALYLCASSLGGGLTYNEQFFGPGTRLTVL.

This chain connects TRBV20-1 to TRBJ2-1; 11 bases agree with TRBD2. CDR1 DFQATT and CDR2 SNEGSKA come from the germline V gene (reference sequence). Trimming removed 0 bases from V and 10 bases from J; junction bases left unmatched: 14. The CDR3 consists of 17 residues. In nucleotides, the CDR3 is TGCAGTGCTAGAGATGGTAAGACTAGCGGGGTCAGGAGGGAGCAGTTCTTC. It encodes CSARDGKTSGVRREQFF.

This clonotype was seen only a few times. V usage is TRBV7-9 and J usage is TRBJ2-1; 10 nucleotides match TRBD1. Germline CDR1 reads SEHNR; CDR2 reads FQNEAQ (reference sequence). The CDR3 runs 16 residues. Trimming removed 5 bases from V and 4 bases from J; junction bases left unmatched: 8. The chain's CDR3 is CASSVTTGGDYNEQFF. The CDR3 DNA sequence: TGTGCCAGCAGCGTTACGACAGGGGGCGATTACAATGAGCAGTTCTTC.

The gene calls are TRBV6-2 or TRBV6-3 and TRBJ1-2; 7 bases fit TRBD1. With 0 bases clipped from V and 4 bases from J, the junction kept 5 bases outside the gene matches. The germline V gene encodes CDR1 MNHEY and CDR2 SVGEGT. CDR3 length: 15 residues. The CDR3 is CASSYSHRGGYGYTF. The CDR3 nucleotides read TGTGCCAGCAGTTACTCGCACAGGGGAGGCTATGGCTACACCTTC.

The CDR3 sequence is CASSVATGAGYNEQFF. The CDR3 DNA follows: TGCGCCAGCAGCGTCGCGACAGGGGCTGGGTACAATGAGCAGTTCTTC. The V call is TRBV5-1, the J call TRBJ2-1; 8 bases are shared with TRBD1. The CDR3 spans 16 residues. Trimming took 4 bases from V and 4 from J; bases not matched to a gene: 10. The V gene's germline CDR1 is SGHRS and CDR2 YFSETQ.

The CDR3 sequence: CASRRAPGKEQYF. DNA of the CDR3: TGTGCCAGCCGTAGGGCTCCTGGTAAGGAGCAGTACTTC. J is TRBJ2-7 and V is TRBV7-9; D gene ambiguous. The CDR3 loop spans 13 amino acids. Per the germline V gene, CDR1 is SEHNR and CDR2 is FQNEAQ (reference sequence). Trimming pared 8 bases from V and 7 bases from J, leaving 18 bases between.

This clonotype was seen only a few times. CDR3 loop: CASSLRGTASYEQYF. CDR3 coding DNA: TGTGCCAGCAGTTTGCGCGGGACAGCCTCCTACGAGCAGTACTTC. The chain is built from TRBV27 and TRBJ2-7; a weak D match, TRBD1 (7 bases). V was clipped by 3 bases and J by 0 bases, with 12 bases between them. Germline loops: CDR1 MNHEY, CDR2 SMNVEV (reference sequence). This CDR3 has 15 residues.

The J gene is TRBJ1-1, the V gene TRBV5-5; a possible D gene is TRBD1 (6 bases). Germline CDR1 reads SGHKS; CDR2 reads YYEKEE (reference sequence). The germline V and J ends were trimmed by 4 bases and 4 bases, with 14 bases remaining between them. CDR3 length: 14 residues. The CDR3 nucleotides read TGTGCCAGCAGCCGGAACAGGGCTGGCACTGAAGCTTTCTTT. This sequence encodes CASSRNRAGTEAFF.

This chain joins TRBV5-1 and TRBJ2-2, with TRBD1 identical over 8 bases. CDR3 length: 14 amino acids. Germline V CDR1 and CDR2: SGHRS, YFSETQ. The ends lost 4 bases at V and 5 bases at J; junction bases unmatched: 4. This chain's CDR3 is CASSTDRETGELFF. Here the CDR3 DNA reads TGCGCCAGCAGCACGGACAGGGAAACCGGGGAGCTGTTTTTT. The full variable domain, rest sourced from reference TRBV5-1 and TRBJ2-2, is KAGVTQTPRYLIKTRGQQVTLSCSPISGHRSVSWYQQTPGQGLQFLFEYFSETQRNKGNFPGRFSGRQFSNSRSEMNVSTLELGDSALYLCASSTDRETGELFFGEGSRLTVL.

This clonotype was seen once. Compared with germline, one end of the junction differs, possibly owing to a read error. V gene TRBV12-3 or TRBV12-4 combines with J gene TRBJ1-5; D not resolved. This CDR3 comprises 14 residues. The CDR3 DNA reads TGTGCCAGCAGTTTGGCCGGGCGGAATCAGCCCCGGCATTTT. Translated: CASSLAGRNQPRHF.

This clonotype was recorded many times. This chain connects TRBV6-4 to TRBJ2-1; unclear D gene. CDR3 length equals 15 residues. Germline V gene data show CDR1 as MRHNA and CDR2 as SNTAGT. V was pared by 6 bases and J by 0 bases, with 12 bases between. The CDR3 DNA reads TGTGCCAGCAGACCCCAATCTATCTCCTACAATGAGCAGTTCTTC. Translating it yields CASRPQSISYNEQFF.

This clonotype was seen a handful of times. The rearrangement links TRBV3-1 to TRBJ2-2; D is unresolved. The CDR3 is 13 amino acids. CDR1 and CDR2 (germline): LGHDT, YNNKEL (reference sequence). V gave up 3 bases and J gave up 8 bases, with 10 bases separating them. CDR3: CASSHLRTGELFF. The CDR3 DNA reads TGTGCCAGCAGCCATTTAAGGACGGGGGAGCTGTTTTTT.

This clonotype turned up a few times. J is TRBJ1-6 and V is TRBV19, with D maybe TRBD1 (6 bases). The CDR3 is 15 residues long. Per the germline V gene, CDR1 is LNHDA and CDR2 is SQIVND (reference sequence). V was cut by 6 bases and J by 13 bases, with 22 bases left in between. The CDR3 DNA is TGTGCCAGTAGCGCCGGGACTCCAGATCAGGGGCCCCTCCACTTT. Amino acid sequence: CASSAGTPDQGPLHF.

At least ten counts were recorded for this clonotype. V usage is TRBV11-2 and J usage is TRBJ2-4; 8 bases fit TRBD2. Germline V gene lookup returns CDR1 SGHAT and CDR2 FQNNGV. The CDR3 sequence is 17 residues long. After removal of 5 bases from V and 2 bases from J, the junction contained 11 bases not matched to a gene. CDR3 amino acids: CASSPREGTRTKNIQYF. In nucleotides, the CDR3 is TGTGCCAGCAGCCCCCGGGAGGGGACTAGAACCAAAAACATTCAGTACTTC.

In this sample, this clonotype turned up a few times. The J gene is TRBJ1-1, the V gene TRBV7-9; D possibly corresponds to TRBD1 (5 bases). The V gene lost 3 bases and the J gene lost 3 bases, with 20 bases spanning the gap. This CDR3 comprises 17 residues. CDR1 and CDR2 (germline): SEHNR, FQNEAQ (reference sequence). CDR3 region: CASSLVGGRSADTEAFF. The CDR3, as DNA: TGTGCCAGCAGCTTGGTTGGGGGAAGGAGCGCGGACACTGAAGCTTTCTTT.

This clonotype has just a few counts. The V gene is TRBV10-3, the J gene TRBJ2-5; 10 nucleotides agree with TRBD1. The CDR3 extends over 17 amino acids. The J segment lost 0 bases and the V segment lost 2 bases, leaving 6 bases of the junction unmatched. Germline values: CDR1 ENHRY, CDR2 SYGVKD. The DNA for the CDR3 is TGTGCCATCAGTGAGAGCCGGGACAGGGGCCACCAAGAGACCCAGTACTTC. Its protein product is CAISESRDRGHQETQYF.

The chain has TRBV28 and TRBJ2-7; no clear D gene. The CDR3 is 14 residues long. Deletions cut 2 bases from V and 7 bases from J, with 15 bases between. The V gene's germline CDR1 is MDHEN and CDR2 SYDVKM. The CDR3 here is CASSLPLGLGEQYF. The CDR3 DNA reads TGTGCCAGCAGTTTACCCTTGGGCCTAGGGGAGCAGTACTTC.

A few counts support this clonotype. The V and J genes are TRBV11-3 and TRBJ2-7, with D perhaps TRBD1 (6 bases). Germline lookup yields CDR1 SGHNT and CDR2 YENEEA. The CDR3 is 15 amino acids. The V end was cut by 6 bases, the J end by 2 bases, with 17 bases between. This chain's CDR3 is CASSEQPRGTYEQYF. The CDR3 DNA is TGTGCCAGCAGTGAGCAGCCCAGGGGAACCTACGAGCAGTACTTC. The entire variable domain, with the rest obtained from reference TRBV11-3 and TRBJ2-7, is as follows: EAGVVQSPRYKIIEKKQPVAFWCNPISGHNTLYWYLQNLGQGPELLIRYENEEAVDDSQLPKDRFSAERLKGVDSTLKIQPAELGDSAVYLCASSEQPRGTYEQYFGPGTRLTVT.

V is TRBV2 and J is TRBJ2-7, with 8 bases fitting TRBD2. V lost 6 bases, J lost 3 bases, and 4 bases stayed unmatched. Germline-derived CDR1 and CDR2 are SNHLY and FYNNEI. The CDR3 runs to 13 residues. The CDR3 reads CASRPGGNYEQYF. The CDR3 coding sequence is TGTGCCAGCAGGCCGGGGGGGAACTACGAGCAGTACTTC.

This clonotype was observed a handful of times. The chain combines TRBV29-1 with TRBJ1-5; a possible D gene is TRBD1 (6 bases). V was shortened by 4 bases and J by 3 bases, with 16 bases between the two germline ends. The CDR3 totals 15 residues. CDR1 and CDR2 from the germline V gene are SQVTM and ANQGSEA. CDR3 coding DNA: TGCAGCGTTGTCATATCCGGGACAAACAATCAGCCCCAGCATTTT. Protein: CSVVISGTNNQPQHF.

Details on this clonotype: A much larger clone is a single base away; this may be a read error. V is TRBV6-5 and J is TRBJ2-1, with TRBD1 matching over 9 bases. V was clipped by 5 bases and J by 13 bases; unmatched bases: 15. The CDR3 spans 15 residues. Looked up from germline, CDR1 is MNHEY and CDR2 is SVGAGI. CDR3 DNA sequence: TGTGCCAGCAGTGTACCGGGACAGGGCGGGGAGACCCAGTTCTTC. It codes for CASSVPGQGGETQFF.